The 2 T cell receptor beta chains below all came from one sample that was sequenced in a study of regulatory T cells in long-lasting Graves disease. The time point denotes: newly diagnosed GD, antithyroid drugs for less than 3 months. Following extraction of RNA from PBMCs, that RNA was used to make the TCR library. According to the study, TCR beta libraries were built with iRepertoire HTBI primers and CDR3-region Arm-PCR. TCRdb recomputed calls from the multiplex PCR reads with MiXCR, one row per CDR3 protein. This sample yields approximately 350,000 distinct CDR3 sequences, of which 16% are seen a single time; roughly 29% belongs to the top ten. These data were also reused for a study on T cells in Graves' hyperthyroidism and ophthalmopathy.

The sequencing here drew on peripheral blood mononuclear cells (PBMCs), taken at new diagnosis, from a patient treated with antithyroid drugs. The receptors originated from a middle-aged man with Graves disease.

This clonotype has ten or more counts. The junction does not match germline at one end; this may be a read error. The rearrangement joins TRBV7-7 to TRBJ2-3, with D perhaps TRBD2 (6 bases). Germline V gene sequence: CDR1 SSHAT, CDR2 FNYEAQ (reference sequence). The CDR3 is 10 residues long. Written as DNA, the CDR3 is TGTGCTAGCAGCCTATCGGGACTCCCTTTT. Translated, it gives CASSLSGLPF.

DNA for the CDR3: TGTGCCAGCAGCTTAACACGCTACCTAGCGGGGGACGAGTATTTT. It translates to CASSLTRYLAGDEYF. The chain joins TRBV7-2 to TRBJ2-3; 10 nucleotides agree with TRBD2. Losses at the gene ends were 2 bases for V and 13 bases for J; bases not matched to a gene: 12. The CDR3 extends over 15 amino acids. Per the germline V gene, CDR1 is SGHTA and CDR2 is FQGNSA.